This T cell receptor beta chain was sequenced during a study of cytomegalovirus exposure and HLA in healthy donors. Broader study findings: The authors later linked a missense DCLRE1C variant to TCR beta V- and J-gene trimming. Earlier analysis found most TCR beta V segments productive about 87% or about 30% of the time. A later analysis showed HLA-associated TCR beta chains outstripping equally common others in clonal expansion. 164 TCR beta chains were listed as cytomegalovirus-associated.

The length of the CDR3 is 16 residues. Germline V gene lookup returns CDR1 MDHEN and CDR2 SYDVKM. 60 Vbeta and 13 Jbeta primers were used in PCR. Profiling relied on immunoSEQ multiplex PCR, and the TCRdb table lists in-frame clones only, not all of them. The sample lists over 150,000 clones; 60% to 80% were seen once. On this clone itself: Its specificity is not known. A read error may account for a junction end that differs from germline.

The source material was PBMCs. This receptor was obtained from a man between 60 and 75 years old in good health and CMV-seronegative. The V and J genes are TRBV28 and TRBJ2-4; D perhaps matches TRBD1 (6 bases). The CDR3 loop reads CEPQGSYNLAKNIQYF. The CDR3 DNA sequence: TGCGAGCCACAGGGCTCATACAACTTAGCCAAAAACATTCAGTACTTC. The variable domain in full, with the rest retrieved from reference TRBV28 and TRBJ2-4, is DVKVTQSSRYLVKRTGEKVFLECVQDMDHENMFWYRQDPGLGLRLIYFSYDVKMKEKGDIPEGYSVSREKKERFSLILESASTNQTSMYLCEPQGSYNLAKNIQYFGAGTRLSVL.